This is a list of T cell receptor beta chains from one sample in a study of cytomegalovirus exposure and HLA in healthy donors. Libraries were prepared by immunoSEQ multiplex PCR; TCRdb keeps only in-frame clonotypes and omits some of them. Among about 160,000 clones listed, 80% were seen once. Material for sequencing was PBMCs. Receptors originate from a man between 25 and 39 years old in good health and CMV-seronegative. The CDR3 runs from the conserved cysteine through the conserved F or W. A D gene is named only where the DNA matches it firmly. Where a row states a size, it is once, few, many or the class of an expanded clone; other rows omit it.

NA | NA | TRBJ1-1 | TRBV5-1 | CASIGGAQSTEAFF | TGCGCCAGCATAGGGGGGGCGCAGAGCACTGAAGCTTTCTTT
NA | few | TRBJ2-3 | TRBV5-1 | CASRENPSTDTQYF | TGCGCCAGCCGGGAAAACCCTAGCACAGATACGCAGTATTTT
TRBD2 | NA | TRBJ2-7 | TRBV30 | CAWSHLAGNYEQYF | TGTGCCTGGAGTCACCTAGCGGGAAACTACGAGCAGTACTTC
NA | NA | TRBJ1-1 | TRBV11-2 | CASSWTDRRAEAFF | TGTGCCAGCAGCTGGACGGATCGGAGGGCTGAAGCTTTCTTT
TRBD1 | once | TRBJ2-7 | TRBV4-2 | CASSQDRGQGDGEQYF | TGTGCCAGCAGCCAAGACCGAGGACAGGGGGATGGCGAGCAGTACTTC
TRBD2 | NA | TRBJ2-3 | TRBV2 | CATPGTSGALGTDTQYF | TGTGCCACACCCGGGACTAGCGGAGCATTGGGCACAGATACGCAGTATTTT
TRBD1 | NA | TRBJ1-6 | TRBV7-2 | CASSLAGQGARSPLHF | TGTGCCAGCAGCTTAGCGGGACAGGGGGCGAGGTCACCCCTCCACTTT
NA | NA | TRBJ1-1 | TRBV11-2 | CASSREGFTEAFF | TGTGCCAGCAGCCGGGAGGGGTTCACTGAAGCTTTCTTT
TRBD2 | NA | TRBJ2-7 | TRBV7-2 | CASSFEAGGPTYEQYF | TGTGCCAGCAGCTTCGAGGCGGGAGGGCCGACCTACGAGCAGTACTTC
TRBD1 | once | TRBJ1-4 | TRBV18 | CASSPRQGDEKLFF | TGTGCCAGCTCACCCCGGCAGGGGGACGAAAAACTGTTTTTT
NA | NA | TRBJ2-3 | TRBV6-5 | CASSYSIWRDTQYF | TGTGCCAGCAGTTACTCGATTTGGCGGGATACGCAGTATTTT
TRBD2 | NA | TRBJ2-3 | TRBV7-2 | CASSFKAGTTDTQYF | TGTGCCAGCAGCTTTAAAGCGGGAACCACAGATACGCAGTATTTT
TRBD1 | NA | TRBJ1-5 | TRBV7-9 | CASSPSGTGGQPQHF | TGTGCCAGCAGCCCCTCCGGGACAGGGGGTCAGCCCCAGCATTTT
TRBD1 | NA | TRBJ1-1 | TRBV5-1 | CASSFGQDQAEAFF | TGCGCCAGCAGCTTCGGACAGGACCAAGCTGAAGCTTTCTTT
NA | few | TRBJ1-1 | TRBV10-1 | CASSRQGNTEAFF | TGCGCCAGCAGTCGTCAGGGGAACACTGAAGCTTTCTTT
TRBD1 | NA | TRBJ2-7 | TRBV15 | CATSSTGTGIYEQYF | TGTGCCACCAGCAGCACCGGGACAGGGATCTACGAGCAGTACTTC
NA | NA | TRBJ2-7 | TRBV19 | CASSIVGYYEQYF | TGTGCCAGTAGTATCGTGGGCTACTACGAGCAGTACTTC
NA | once | TRBJ1-2 | TRBV19 | CASSIPGKDGYTF | TGTGCCAGTAGTATTCCAGGAAAGGATGGCTACACCTTC
TRBD1 | few | TRBJ2-1 | TRBV7-2 | CASSDTGTGDSAEQFF | TGTGCCAGCAGCGACACCGGGACAGGGGATTCTGCTGAGCAGTTCTTC
NA | few | TRBJ1-1 | TRBV7-9 | CASSLGRYAEAFF | TGTGCCAGCAGCTTAGGCAGGTACGCTGAAGCTTTCTTT
NA | few | TRBJ2-2 | TRBV5-4 | CASSTRITDTGELFF | TGTGCCAGCAGCACTCGTATTACCGACACCGGGGAGCTGTTTTTT
TRBD2 | once | TRBJ2-2 | TRBV5-4 | CASSLATSGNGELFF | TGTGCCAGCAGCCTGGCCACTAGCGGAAACGGGGAGCTGTTTTTT
TRBD1 | NA | TRBJ2-1 | TRBV19 | CASSPEAGGRQGARDEQFF | TGTGCCAGTAGTCCTGAGGCCGGGGGGAGACAGGGGGCTAGGGATGAGCAGTTCTTC
NA | NA | TRBJ2-5 | TRBV4-2 | CASSQGTSQETQYF | TGTGCCAGCAGCCAAGGGACAAGCCAAGAGACCCAGTACTTC
NA | NA | TRBJ1-1 | TRBV7-3 | CASSLTIRTEAFF | TGTGCCAGCAGCTTGACTATTCGCACTGAAGCTTTCTTT
TRBD2 | NA | TRBJ2-1 | TRBV7-6 | CASSLVLAGGGNEQFF | TGTGCCAGCAGCTTAGTCCTAGCGGGGGGAGGAAATGAGCAGTTCTTC
NA | NA | TRBJ1-2 | TRBV7-2 | CASTLDAGNYGYTF | TGTGCCAGCACCTTGGACGCGGGTAACTATGGCTACACCTTC
TRBD1 | NA | TRBJ1-5 | TRBV2 | CASSERDRATAQHF | TGTGCCAGCAGTGAACGGGACAGGGCCACGGCCCAGCATTTT
NA | NA | TRBJ2-7 | TRBV6-1 | CASSESRWYEQYF | TGTGCCAGCAGTGAAAGTCGGTGGTACGAGCAGTACTTC
NA | once | TRBJ2-3 | TRBV6-1 | CASRKGDTQYF | TGTGCCAGCAGAAAGGGGGATACGCAGTATTTT
TRBD1 | NA | TRBJ1-2 | TRBV27 | CASSLDRGYYGYTF | TGTGCCAGCAGTTTAGACAGGGGCTACTATGGCTACACCTTC
TRBD1 | NA | TRBJ2-1 | TRBV5-6 | CASSFPGQGAYEQFF | TGTGCCAGCAGCTTTCCGGGACAGGGGGCCTATGAGCAGTTCTTC
TRBD2 | once | TRBJ2-1 | TRBV11-3 | CASSLGSAGGIPSSYNEQFF | TGTGCCAGCAGCTTAGGATCGGCGGGAGGAATTCCGAGCTCCTACAATGAGCAGTTCTTC
TRBD1 | NA | TRBJ2-7 | TRBV6-6 | CASSYGTGLYEQYF | TGTGCCAGCAGTTACGGGACAGGGCTCTACGAGCAGTACTTC
TRBD2 | NA | TRBJ2-1 | TRBV7-2 | CASSFSAGDSYNEQFF | TGTGCCAGCAGCTTTTCAGCGGGGGACTCCTACAATGAGCAGTTCTTC
NA | NA | TRBJ1-6 | TRBV15 | CATSRDRSSNSPLHF | TGTGCCACCAGCAGAGATCGAAGTAGTAATTCACCCCTCCACTTT
TRBD2 | NA | TRBJ2-3 | TRBV19 | CASSINAGGADTQYF | TGTGCCAGTAGTATAAACGCGGGGGGGGCAGATACGCAGTATTTT
NA | NA | TRBJ2-2 | TRBV10-2 | CASGSETGQRGTTGELFF | TGCGCCAGCGGTAGCGAGACCGGACAGAGGGGGACAACCGGGGAGCTGTTTTTT
TRBD2 | NA | TRBJ2-3 | TRBV5-1 | CASCSSGLAGTDTQYF | TGCGCCAGCTGCTCATCGGGACTAGCGGGCACAGATACGCAGTATTTT
NA | NA | TRBJ2-7 | TRBV30 | CAWISGRGDREQYF | TGTGCCTGGATATCGGGCAGGGGGGATCGGGAGCAGTACTTC
NA | NA | TRBJ2-5 | TRBV6-1 | CASSEARGRETQYF | TGTGCCAGCAGTGAAGCAAGGGGAAGAGAGACCCAGTACTTC
TRBD1 | few | TRBJ1-1 | TRBV4-3 | CASSYGGQGAFF | TGCGCCAGCAGCTACGGTGGACAGGGCGCTTTCTTT
TRBD1 | NA | TRBJ1-1 | TRBV6-5 | CASSFGTAEAFF | TGTGCCAGCAGTTTCGGGACAGCTGAAGCTTTCTTT
TRBD1 | NA | TRBJ2-7 | TRBV27 | CASSLRDRGYEQYF | TGTGCCAGCAGTTTACGCGACAGGGGGTACGAGCAGTACTTC
TRBD1 | NA | TRBJ1-5 | TRBV7-9 | CASSLVRQGALGNQPQHF | TGTGCCAGCAGCTTAGTGCGGCAGGGGGCTCTTGGCAATCAGCCCCAGCATTTT
NA | NA | TRBJ1-5 | TRBV6-5 | CASSYSNGVNQPQHF | TGTGCCAGCAGTTACTCTAACGGGGTCAATCAGCCCCAGCATTTT
NA | NA | TRBJ1-5 | TRBV5-6 | CASSLAGYQPQHF | TGTGCCAGCAGCTTGGCAGGTTATCAGCCCCAGCATTTT
NA | NA | TRBJ1-4 | TRBV4-1 | CASSQSIQGGDPWEKLFF | TGCGCCAGCAGCCAATCCATCCAGGGCGGGGACCCTTGGGAAAAACTGTTTTTT
NA | few | TRBJ1-2 | TRBV30 | CAWSVKGAQGGYTF | TGTGCCTGGAGTGTTAAGGGCGCCCAGGGCGGCTACACCTTC
NA | NA | TRBJ2-2 | TRBV5-5 | CASSEQLSTGELFF | TGTGCCAGCAGCGAACAGCTGAGCACCGGGGAGCTGTTTTTT
NA | NA | TRBJ1-2 | TRBV6-5 | CASSYKVSRHGYGYTF | TGTGCCAGCAGTTACAAAGTGTCGCGGCACGGCTATGGCTACACCTTC
NA | NA | TRBJ2-5 | TRBV7-9 | CASSKGIVETQYF | TGTGCCAGCAGTAAGGGGATAGTAGAGACCCAGTACTTC
NA | NA | TRBJ2-3 | TRBV30 | CAWSVRGGGTDTQYF | TGTGCCTGGAGTGTACGAGGGGGTGGCACAGATACGCAGTATTTT
TRBD1 | NA | TRBJ2-7 | TRBV6-6 | CASSYTTGLEYEQYF | TGTGCCAGCAGTTACACGACAGGGTTGGAGTACGAGCAGTACTTC
NA | NA | TRBJ2-1 | TRBV7-6 | CASSPLDSSLTYNEQFF | TGTGCCAGCAGCCCGCTGGACAGTAGCCTGACCTACAATGAGCAGTTCTTC
NA | NA | TRBJ1-1 | TRBV28 | CASGTSGTLSLGITEAFF | TGTGCCAGCGGAACCTCCGGGACACTATCCCTCGGGATCACTGAAGCTTTCTTT
TRBD2 | NA | TRBJ2-3 | TRBV4-1 | CASSQEEAGGPMITDTQYF | TGCGCCAGCAGCCAAGAAGAGGCGGGAGGCCCCATGATCACAGATACGCAGTATTTT
NA | once | TRBJ1-4 | TRBV11-3 | CASSLSPGEKLFF | TGTGCCAGCAGCTTATCTCCGGGTGAAAAACTGTTTTTT
NA | NA | TRBJ2-2 | TRBV19 | CASGAREISNTGELFF | TGTGCCAGTGGGGCTAGGGAAATCTCGAACACCGGGGAGCTGTTTTTT